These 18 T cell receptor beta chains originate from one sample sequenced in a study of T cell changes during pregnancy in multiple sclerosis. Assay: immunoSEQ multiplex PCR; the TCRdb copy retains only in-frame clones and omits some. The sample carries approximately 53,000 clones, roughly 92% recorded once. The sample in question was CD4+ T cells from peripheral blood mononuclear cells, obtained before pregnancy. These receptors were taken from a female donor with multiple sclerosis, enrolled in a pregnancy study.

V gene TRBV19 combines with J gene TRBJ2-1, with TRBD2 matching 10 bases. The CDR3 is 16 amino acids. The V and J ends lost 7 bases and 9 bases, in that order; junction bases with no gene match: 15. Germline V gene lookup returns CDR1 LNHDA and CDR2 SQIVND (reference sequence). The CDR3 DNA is TGTGCCAGTATAAGCTGGGCTAGCGGGAGTCGAGGTGAGCAGTTCTTC. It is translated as CASISWASGSRGEQFF. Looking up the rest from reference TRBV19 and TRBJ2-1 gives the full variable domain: DGGITQSPKYLFRKEGQNVTLSCEQNLNHDAMYWYRQDPGQGLRLIYYSQIVNDFQKGDIAEGYSVSREKKESFPLTVTSAQKNPTAFYLCASISWASGSRGEQFFGPGTRLTVL.

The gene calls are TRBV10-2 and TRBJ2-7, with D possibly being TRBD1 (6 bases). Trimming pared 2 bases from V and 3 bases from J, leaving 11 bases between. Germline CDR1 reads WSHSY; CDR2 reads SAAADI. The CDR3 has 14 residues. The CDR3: CASSERGFDYEQYF. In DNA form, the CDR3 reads TGCGCCAGCAGTGAGAGGGGGTTTGACTACGAGCAGTACTTC.

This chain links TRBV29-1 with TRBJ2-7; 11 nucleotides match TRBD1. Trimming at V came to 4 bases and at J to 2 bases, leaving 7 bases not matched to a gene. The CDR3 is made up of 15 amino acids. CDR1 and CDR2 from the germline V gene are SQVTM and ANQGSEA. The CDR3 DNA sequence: TGCAGCGTTGGCGCCGGGACAGGGGGGACCTACGAGCAGTACTTC. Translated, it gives CSVGAGTGGTYEQYF.

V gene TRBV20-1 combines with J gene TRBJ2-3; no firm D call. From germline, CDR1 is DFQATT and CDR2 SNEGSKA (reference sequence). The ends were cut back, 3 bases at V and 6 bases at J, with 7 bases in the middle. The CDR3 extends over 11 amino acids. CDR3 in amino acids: CSASYGDTQYF. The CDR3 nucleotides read TGCAGTGCTAGTTACGGGGATACGCAGTATTTT.

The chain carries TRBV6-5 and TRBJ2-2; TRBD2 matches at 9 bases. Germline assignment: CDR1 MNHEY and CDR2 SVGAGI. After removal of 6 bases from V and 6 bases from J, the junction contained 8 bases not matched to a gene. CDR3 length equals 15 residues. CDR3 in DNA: TGTGCCAGCAGATCTCTCGCGGGAGGGCCCGGGGAGCTGTTTTTT. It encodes CASRSLAGGPGELFF.

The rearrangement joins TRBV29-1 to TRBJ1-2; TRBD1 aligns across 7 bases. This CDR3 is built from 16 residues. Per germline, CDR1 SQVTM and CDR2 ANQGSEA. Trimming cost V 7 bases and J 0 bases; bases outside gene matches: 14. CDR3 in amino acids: CSGGTVAHSANYGYTF. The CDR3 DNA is TGCAGCGGCGGGACAGTGGCCCATTCCGCTAACTATGGCTACACCTTC.

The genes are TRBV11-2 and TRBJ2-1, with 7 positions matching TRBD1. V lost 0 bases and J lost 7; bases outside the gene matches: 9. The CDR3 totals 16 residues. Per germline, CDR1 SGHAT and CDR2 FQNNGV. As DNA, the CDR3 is TGTGCCAGCAGCTTAGACTATCTGGACAGGAAGAATGAGCAGTTCTTC. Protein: CASSLDYLDRKNEQFF.

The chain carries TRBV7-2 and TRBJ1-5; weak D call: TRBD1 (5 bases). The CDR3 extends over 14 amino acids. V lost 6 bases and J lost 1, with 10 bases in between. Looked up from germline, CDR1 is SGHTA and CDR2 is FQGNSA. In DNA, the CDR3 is TGTGCCAGCAGTTCATGGACAAGCAATCAGCCCCAGCATTTT. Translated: CASSSWTSNQPQHF.

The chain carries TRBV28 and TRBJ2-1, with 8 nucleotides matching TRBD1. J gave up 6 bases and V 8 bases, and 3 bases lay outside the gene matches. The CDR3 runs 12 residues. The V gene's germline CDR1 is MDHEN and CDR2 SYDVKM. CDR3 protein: CASDRGTNEQFF. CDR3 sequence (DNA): TGTGCCAGCGACAGGGGTACCAATGAGCAGTTCTTC. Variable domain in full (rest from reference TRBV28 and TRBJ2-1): DVKVTQSSRYLVKRTGEKVFLECVQDMDHENMFWYRQDPGLGLRLIYFSYDVKMKEKGDIPEGYSVSREKKERFSLILESASTNQTSMYLCASDRGTNEQFFGPGTRLTVL.

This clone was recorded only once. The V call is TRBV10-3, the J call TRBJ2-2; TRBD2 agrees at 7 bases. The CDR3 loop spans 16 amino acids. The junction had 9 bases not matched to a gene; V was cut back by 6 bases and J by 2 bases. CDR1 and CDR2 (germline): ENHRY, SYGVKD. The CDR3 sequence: CAIRDPGLPNTGELFF. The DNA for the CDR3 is TGTGCCATCAGGGATCCGGGACTACCAAACACCGGGGAGCTGTTTTTT.

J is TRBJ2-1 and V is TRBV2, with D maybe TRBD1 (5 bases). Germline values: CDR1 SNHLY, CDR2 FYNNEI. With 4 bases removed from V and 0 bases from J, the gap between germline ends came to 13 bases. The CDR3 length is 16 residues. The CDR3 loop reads CASSARGFSSYNEQFF. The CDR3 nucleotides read TGTGCCAGCAGTGCTAGGGGATTCAGCTCCTACAATGAGCAGTTCTTC.

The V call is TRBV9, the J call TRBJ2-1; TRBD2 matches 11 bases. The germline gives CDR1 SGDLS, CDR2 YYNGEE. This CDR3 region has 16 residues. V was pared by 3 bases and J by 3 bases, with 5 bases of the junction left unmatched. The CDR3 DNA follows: TGTGCCAGCAGCGAGGGGGGGACTAGCGGCTACAATGAGCAGTTCTTC. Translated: CASSEGGTSGYNEQFF.

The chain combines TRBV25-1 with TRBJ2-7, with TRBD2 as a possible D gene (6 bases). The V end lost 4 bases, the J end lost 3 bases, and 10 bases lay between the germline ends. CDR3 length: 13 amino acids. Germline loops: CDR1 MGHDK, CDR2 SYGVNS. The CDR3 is CASSVAGYYEQYF. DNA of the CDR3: TGTGCCAGCAGTGTTGCGGGGTACTACGAGCAGTACTTC.

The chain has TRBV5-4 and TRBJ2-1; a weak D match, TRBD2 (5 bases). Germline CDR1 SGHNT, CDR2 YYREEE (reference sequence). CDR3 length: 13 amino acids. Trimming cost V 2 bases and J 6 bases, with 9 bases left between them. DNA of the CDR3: TGTGCCAGCAGCTTTAGGGAGCTCAATGAGCAGTTCTTC. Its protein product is CASSFRELNEQFF. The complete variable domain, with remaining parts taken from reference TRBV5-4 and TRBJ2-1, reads ETGVTQSPTHLIKTRGQQVTLRCSSQSGHNTVSWYQQALGQGPQFIFQYYREEENGRGNFPPRFSGLQFPNYSSELNVNALELDDSALYLCASSFRELNEQFFGPGTRLTVL.

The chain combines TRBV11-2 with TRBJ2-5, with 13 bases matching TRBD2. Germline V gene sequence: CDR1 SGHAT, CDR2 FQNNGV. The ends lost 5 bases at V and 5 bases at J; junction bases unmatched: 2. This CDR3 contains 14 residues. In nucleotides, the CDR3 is TGTGCCAGCAGCACGACTAGCGGGAGGGAGACCCAGTACTTC. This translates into CASSTTSGRETQYF.

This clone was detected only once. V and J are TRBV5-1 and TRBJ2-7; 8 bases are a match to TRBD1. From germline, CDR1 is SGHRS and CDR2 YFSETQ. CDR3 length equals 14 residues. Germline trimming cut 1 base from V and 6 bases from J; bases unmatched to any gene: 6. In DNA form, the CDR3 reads TGCGCCAGCAGCTTGCAAGGACAGGGCTCCGAGCAGTACTTC. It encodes CASSLQGQGSEQYF.

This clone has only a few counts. This CDR3 is CASSLVGQGNYEQYF. The CDR3 DNA is TGCGCCAGCAGCTTGGTGGGACAGGGCAACTACGAGCAGTACTTC. The V call is TRBV5-1, the J call TRBJ2-7, with 9 bases identical to TRBD1. Germline V gene sequence: CDR1 SGHRS, CDR2 YFSETQ. V lost 0 bases and J lost 3; bases outside the gene matches: 4. This CDR3 is 15 amino acids long. The full variable domain, its missing parts supplied by reference TRBV5-1 and TRBJ2-7, is KAGVTQTPRYLIKTRGQQVTLSCSPISGHRSVSWYQQTPGQGLQFLFEYFSETQRNKGNFPGRFSGRQFSNSRSEMNVSTLELGDSALYLCASSLVGQGNYEQYFGPGTRLTVT.

In DNA, the CDR3 is TGTGCCAGCAGGGAGACAGGGAAGTACGAGCAGTACTTC. It encodes CASRETGKYEQYF. The rearrangement uses TRBV6-1 and TRBJ2-7; TRBD1 aligns across 7 bases. The germline V gene has CDR1 MNHNS and CDR2 SASEGT. V trimming: 6 bases; J trimming: 4 bases; junction bases outside the gene matches: 6. The CDR3 consists of 13 residues.